This T cell receptor (beta chain) appears in the sequencing data of a study of CD8+ T cells in alopecia areata. Study results and limitations: Mice showed clearer TCR sharing than patients did, a gap that was possibly HLA-related. Especially in alopecia totalis/universalis, lesional scalp showed greater clonality than normal scalp did.

For this clone: The antigen remains unidentified.

The sequencing template was cDNA reverse transcribed from extracted RNA. Assay: immunoSEQ multiplex PCR; the TCRdb copy retains only in-frame clones and omits some. This sample carries 6,000 to 8,500 clones, about two thirds of them seen once, and the ten largest clones take roughly 2.7%. The CD4+ cells of several biomarker-study patients went through sorting. This sorting yielded CD25+CD127- cells. It was from alopecia areata patients that lesional scalp punch biopsies and peripheral blood were collected. Sorting of CD4+ and CD8+ T cells was performed on PBMCs. Germline CDR1 reads SGHRS; CDR2 reads YFSETQ. The V and J ends lost 8 bases and 5 bases respectively, with 13 bases between them. The CDR3 extends over 12 amino acids.

The source of this sequence is a human donor with alopecia areata. The V and J genes are TRBV5-1 and TRBJ2-5, with D possibly TRBD1 on 5 matching bases. The sequencing input was CD4+ Tregs sorted from blood. CDR3 nucleotide sequence: TGCGCCAGTAGTGGGGCCGGGGAGACCCAGTACTTC. Its protein product is CASSGAGETQYF.